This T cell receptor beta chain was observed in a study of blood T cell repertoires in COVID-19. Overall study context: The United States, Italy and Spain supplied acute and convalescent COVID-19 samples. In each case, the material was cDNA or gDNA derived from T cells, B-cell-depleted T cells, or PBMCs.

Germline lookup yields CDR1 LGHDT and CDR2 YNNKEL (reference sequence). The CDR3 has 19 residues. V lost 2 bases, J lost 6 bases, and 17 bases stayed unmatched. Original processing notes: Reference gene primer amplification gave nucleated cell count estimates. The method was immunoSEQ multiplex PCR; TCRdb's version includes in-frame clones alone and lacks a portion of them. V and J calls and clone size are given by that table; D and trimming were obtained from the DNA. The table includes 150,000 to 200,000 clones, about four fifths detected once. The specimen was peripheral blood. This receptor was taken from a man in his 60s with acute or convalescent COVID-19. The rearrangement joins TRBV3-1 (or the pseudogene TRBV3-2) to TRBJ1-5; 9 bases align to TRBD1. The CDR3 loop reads CASSQWALSGTGSGQPQHF. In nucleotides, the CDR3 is TGTGCCAGCAGCCAATGGGCCCTTTCCGGGACAGGGTCTGGTCAGCCCCAGCATTTT.